The TCR beta chain under discussion was sequenced for a study of blood T cell repertoires in COVID-19. Measured with immunoSEQ multiplex PCR; TCRdb has only the in-frame clones, and not every one. The profile shows approximately 210,000 clones, 75% to 85% of them singletons. The germline CDR1 and CDR2 sequences are SGHNT and YYREEE (reference sequence). V dropped 1 base and J dropped 3 bases, with 13 bases sitting between them. This CDR3 contains 15 residues. The sequenced sample was PBMCs or T cells enriched from blood (not recorded which). The rearrangement joins TRBV5-4 to TRBJ1-2; D is possibly TRBD1 (5 bases). This TCR derives from a man younger than 45 with acute COVID-19. CDR3 residues: CASSLRGVSDYGYTF. The DNA for the CDR3 is TGTGCCAGCAGCTTGAGGGGCGTTTCGGACTATGGCTACACCTTC.